Below, 31 T cell receptor beta chains from the same sample are listed, as sequenced in a study of beta chain features in type 1 diabetes. Study-wide findings and caveats: Type 1 diabetes patients had moderately but significantly shorter TCRB CDR3s in all four CD4+ subsets.

The investigators reverse transcribed all of the isolated RNA, so they sequenced expressed TCRB transcripts. The data were produced by immunoSEQ multiplex PCR, yet TCRdb's version contains in-frame clones alone and is incomplete. This sample has hundreds of thousands of clones; roughly 13% occur once, and the top ten carry just under 0.04%. No antigen is known for these receptors. The source material was naive CD4+ T cells from blood. The receptor source for this set is a man aged 18 to 29 with type 1 diabetes.

This clone came up a few times. The J gene is TRBJ2-1, the V gene TRBV5-1; TRBD1 matches 7 bases. The CDR3 covers 15 residues. From germline, CDR1 is SGHRS and CDR2 YFSETQ. V lost 6 bases to trimming and J lost 3 bases; unmatched junction nucleotides: 9. CDR3 sequence (DNA): TGCGCCAGCAAGGTTGGACAGGTAGTCTACAATGAGCAGTTCTTC. Its protein product is CASKVGQVVYNEQFF.

The gene calls are TRBV19 and TRBJ2-5, with 11 bases identical to TRBD2. After removal of 5 bases from V and 2 bases from J, the junction contained 7 bases not matched to a gene. Germline values: CDR1 LNHDA, CDR2 SQIVND (reference sequence). The CDR3 length is 16 residues. CDR3: CASSPGRTSGQETQYF. The CDR3 region has the DNA TGTGCCAGTAGTCCAGGAAGGACTAGCGGGCAAGAGACCCAGTACTTC.

This clone showed up just a few times. The chain joins TRBV7-6 to TRBJ2-1, with 9 bases aligning to TRBD2. Germline loops: CDR1 SGHVS, CDR2 FNYEAQ. CDR3 length: 16 residues. V lost 4 bases to trimming and J lost 6 bases; unmatched junction nucleotides: 10. CDR3 sequence reads: CASSYGGGTSINEQFF. The CDR3 region has the DNA TGTGCCAGCAGCTACGGGGGAGGGACTAGCATCAATGAGCAGTTCTTC.

The CDR3, as DNA: TGTGCCAGCAGCTCGGGACAGGGGAAGGCTAATGAAAAACTGTTTTTT. This translates into CASSSGQGKANEKLFF. The J gene is TRBJ1-4, the V gene TRBV7-2, with 10 positions matching TRBD1. The junction had 5 bases not matched to a gene; V was cut back by 4 bases and J by 3 bases. CDR3 length: 16 residues. In germline, CDR1 is SGHTA, CDR2 FQGNSA.

This sequence joins TRBV5-6 and TRBJ1-2; no reliable D call. The CDR3 spans 14 residues. V was trimmed by 1 base and J by 6 bases, leaving 13 bases between them. The germline CDR1 and CDR2 sequences are SGHDT and YYEEEE. In DNA, the CDR3 is TGTGCCAGCAGCTTGTGGTGGGGAAAGGATGGCTACACCTTC. It translates to CASSLWWGKDGYTF.

This clone has just a few counts. This chain connects TRBV6-1 to TRBJ2-1; TRBD2 might be the D (5 bases). Per germline, CDR1 MNHNS and CDR2 SASEGT. The CDR3 extends over 13 amino acids. Trimming cost V 8 bases and J 7 bases, with 15 bases left between them. Written as DNA, the CDR3 is TGTGCCAGCGGTAGGACTGTTCCAAATGAGCAGTTCTTC. Protein product: CASGRTVPNEQFF.

The chain carries TRBV27 and TRBJ1-1; a possible D gene is TRBD1 (6 bases). The V gene's germline CDR1 is MNHEY and CDR2 SMNVEV (reference sequence). V lost 1 base and J 0 bases, leaving 15 bases between the germline ends. CDR3 size: 17 residues. Written as DNA, the CDR3 is TGTGCCAGCAGTTTATTCGGACAGAAGGTTATGAACACTGAAGCTTTCTTT. Translation gives CASSLFGQKVMNTEAFF.

The gene calls are TRBV30 and TRBJ1-2; 9 bases map to TRBD1. The CDR3 extends over 12 amino acids. Trimming took 3 bases from V and 7 from J; bases not matched to a gene: 3. CDR1 and CDR2 (germline): GTSNPN, SVGIG (reference sequence). CDR3 DNA sequence: TGTGCCTGGAGCAGGGACAGGGTTGGCTACACCTTC. Translated: CAWSRDRVGYTF.

V usage is TRBV6-5 and J usage is TRBJ2-7, with TRBD2 identical over 8 bases. From germline, CDR1 is MNHEY and CDR2 SVGAGI. The CDR3 length is 13 residues. J was trimmed by 0 bases and V by 8 bases; bases with no gene match: 3. CDR3 loop: CASLGGASYEQYF. The CDR3 bases are TGTGCCAGCCTCGGGGGGGCCTCCTACGAGCAGTACTTC.

The J gene is TRBJ2-5, the V gene TRBV18; maybe TRBD2 (5 bases). V was pared by 1 base and J by 7 bases, with 16 bases between. Looked up from germline, CDR1 is KGHSH and CDR2 is LQKENI. This CDR3 is built from 15 residues. DNA for the CDR3: TGTGCCAGCTCACCACGGACTCGCTATGAATCGACCCAGTACTTC. Translation: CASSPRTRYESTQYF.

CDR3 sequence (DNA): TGCAGTGCTAGACCCGCTGAAGCTTTCTTT. Translating gives CSARPAEAFF. J is TRBJ1-1 and V is TRBV20-1; D is unresolved. Germline V CDR1 and CDR2: DFQATT, SNEGSKA (reference sequence). V lost 2 bases and J 6 bases, leaving 4 bases between the germline ends. The CDR3 spans 10 residues.

V usage is TRBV7-2 and J usage is TRBJ2-1, with TRBD2 identical over 7 bases. Germline V gives CDR1 SGHTA, CDR2 FQGNSA. Trimming cost V 1 base and J 8 bases; bases outside gene matches: 8. The CDR3 is 15 residues long. The CDR3 spells CASSLEGLVFYEQFF. CDR3 coding DNA: TGTGCCAGCAGCTTAGAAGGACTAGTTTTCTATGAGCAGTTCTTC.

The gene calls are TRBV14 and TRBJ2-1, with 9 bases identical to TRBD2. V dropped 2 bases and J dropped 10; count of bases not matched to a gene: 9. Germline CDR1 SGHDN, CDR2 FVKESK. This CDR3 spans 15 amino acids. The CDR3 reads CASSQRIAGDREQFF. CDR3 sequence (DNA): TGTGCCAGCAGCCAAAGGATAGCGGGAGATCGAGAGCAGTTCTTC.

This clone was seen more than once but under ten times. V is TRBV10-3 and J is TRBJ2-2; 8 bases match TRBD1. The ends lost 5 bases at V and 4 bases at J; junction bases unmatched: 9. The CDR3 totals 16 residues. The germline gives CDR1 ENHRY, CDR2 SYGVKD. The CDR3 DNA reads TGTGCCATCAGTTCCGGACAGGGTGGTGTCACCGGGGAGCTGTTTTTT. Translated: CAISSGQGGVTGELFF.

Here the CDR3 reads CAWSSPHYGYTF. In nucleotides, the CDR3 is TGTGCCTGGAGCTCGCCACACTATGGCTACACCTTC. This sequence joins TRBV30 and TRBJ1-2; D uncertain. The V gene lost 3 bases and the J gene lost 3 bases, with 8 bases spanning the gap. The CDR3 is 12 amino acids. Germline loops: CDR1 GTSNPN, CDR2 SVGIG (reference sequence).

The J gene is TRBJ1-6, the V gene TRBV11-1, with D perhaps TRBD1 (5 bases). Per the germline V gene, CDR1 is SGHAT and CDR2 is FQDESV (reference sequence). The CDR3 loop spans 15 amino acids. V gave up 4 bases and J gave up 8 bases, with 15 bases separating them. CDR3 region: CASSSDPRGDSPLHF. In nucleotides, the CDR3 is TGTGCCAGCAGCTCAGACCCGAGGGGCGATTCACCCCTCCACTTT.

This clone was counted a few times. This rearrangement joins TRBV10-3 to TRBJ2-1; D possibly corresponds to TRBD2 (5 bases). Between the trimmed V and J ends, which lost 4 bases and 10 bases, there was a span of 11 bases. The CDR3 consists of 12 residues. Germline values: CDR1 ENHRY, CDR2 SYGVKD. This chain's CDR3 is CAISGAGEEQFF. CDR3 nucleotide sequence: TGTGCCATCAGTGGCGCCGGGGAGGAGCAGTTCTTC.

The chain is built from TRBV5-1 and TRBJ1-1, with D possibly TRBD1 on 5 matching bases. V lost 5 bases to trimming and J lost 1 base, with 12 bases between them. CDR3 length: 14 residues. In germline, CDR1 is SGHRS, CDR2 YFSETQ. CDR3 protein: CASSSDSENTEAFF. The CDR3 bases are TGCGCCAGCAGTTCCGACAGCGAGAACACTGAAGCTTTCTTT.

V is TRBV5-1 and J is TRBJ2-1; 8 positions agree with TRBD2. In germline, CDR1 is SGHRS, CDR2 YFSETQ. The CDR3 extends over 14 amino acids. Trimming at V came to 5 bases and at J to 6 bases, leaving 7 bases not matched to a gene. CDR3 sequence: CASRTERETNEQFF. The CDR3, as DNA: TGCGCCAGCAGAACGGAGCGGGAGACCAATGAGCAGTTCTTC.

The V call is TRBV7-2, the J call TRBJ1-4; 11 bases map to TRBD1. V gave up 0 bases and J gave up 7 bases; unmatched junction bases: 4. The germline gives CDR1 SGHTA, CDR2 FQGNSA. This CDR3 contains 16 residues. Written as DNA, the CDR3 is TGTGCCAGCAGCTTAGCGCACGGGACAGGGGGTGAAAAACTGTTTTTT. This encodes CASSLAHGTGGEKLFF.

This clone was counted a few times. The chain employs TRBV28 and TRBJ2-6; D unresolved. Germline CDR1 is MDHEN and CDR2 is SYDVKM. Trimming removed 7 bases from V and 0 bases from J, with 7 bases in between. The CDR3 has 14 residues. The CDR3 DNA is TGTGCCAGCACAGGACCCTCTGGGGCCAACGTCCTGACTTTC. Translated: CASTGPSGANVLTF.

This clone was counted between two and nine times. This chain links TRBV4-1 with TRBJ1-3; D possibly corresponds to TRBD1 (6 bases). Germline V gene sequence: CDR1 MGHRA, CDR2 YSYEKL. The CDR3 is made up of 17 amino acids. V dropped 1 base and J dropped 0 bases, with 13 bases sitting between them. CDR3 residues: CASSQVPTGFSGNTIYF. CDR3 DNA: TGCGCCAGCAGCCAAGTACCCACAGGGTTCTCTGGAAACACCATATATTTT.

The V call is TRBV28, the J call TRBJ1-1, with D possibly TRBD1 on 5 matching bases. From germline, CDR1 is MDHEN and CDR2 SYDVKM. Trimming took 4 bases from V and 5 from J, leaving 14 bases between them. CDR3 length: 14 residues. The CDR3 sequence is CASSSLGEVTEAFF. The CDR3 DNA is TGTGCCAGCAGTTCATTAGGGGAGGTAACTGAAGCTTTCTTT.

Only a few counts were recorded for this clone. The CDR3 region has the DNA TGTGCCAGCAGTTTATCCCCGCTCACAGATACGCAGTATTTT. The encoded protein is CASSLSPLTDTQYF. V and J are TRBV28 and TRBJ2-3; no clear D. Germline V gene lookup returns CDR1 MDHEN and CDR2 SYDVKM. The CDR3 runs 14 residues. Trimming took off 1 base at V and 2 bases at J, with 7 bases between the two ends.

In its sample, this clone was seen a few times. The chain couples TRBV7-9 to TRBJ2-4; D could derive from TRBD1 or TRBD2 (5 bases each). Trimming stripped 1 base from V and 3 bases from J, with 10 bases between. This CDR3 spans 15 amino acids. Germline lookup yields CDR1 SEHNR and CDR2 FQNEAQ (reference sequence). This CDR3 is CASSLGRGDKNIQYF. The CDR3 nucleotides are TGTGCCAGCAGCTTAGGCCGGGGCGACAAAAACATTCAGTACTTC.

The CDR3 sequence is CASTGVYQETQYF. The DNA for the CDR3 is TGTGCCAGTACAGGGGTGTACCAAGAGACCCAGTACTTC. The chain uses TRBV5-6 and TRBJ2-5; 7 bases are shared with TRBD1. V lost 8 bases and J lost 0; bases outside the gene matches: 4. The germline V gene encodes CDR1 SGHDT and CDR2 YYEEEE. The CDR3 is 13 residues long. Variable domain in full (rest from reference TRBV5-6 and TRBJ2-5): DAGVTQSPTHLIKTRGQQVTLRCSPKSGHDTVSWYQQALGQGPQFIFQYYEEEERQRGNFPDRFSGHQFPNYSSELNVNALLLGDSALYLCASTGVYQETQYFGPGTRLLVL.

The chain is built from TRBV30 and TRBJ2-7; D assignment may be TRBD1 or TRBD2 (5 bases each). The CDR3 consists of 12 residues. With 0 bases removed from V and 6 bases from J, the gap between germline ends came to 9 bases. Germline values: CDR1 GTSNPN, CDR2 SVGIG (reference sequence). The CDR3, as DNA: TGTGCCTGGAGTGTTGAGGGGACCGAGCAGTACTTC. It translates to CAWSVEGTEQYF.

The chain is built from TRBV15 and TRBJ2-7; D unresolved. CDR1 LNHNV and CDR2 YYDKDF come from the germline V gene (reference sequence). V was cut by 5 bases and J by 3 bases, with 23 bases left in between. This CDR3 is 17 amino acids long. The CDR3 DNA follows: TGTGCCACCAGCTCTCCGATGGGTCTGGGATACCTCTACGAGCAGTACTTC. It specifies CATSSPMGLGYLYEQYF.

The chain carries TRBV5-1 and TRBJ2-3; D perhaps matches TRBD2 (5 bases). This CDR3 comprises 14 residues. The V end lost 7 bases, the J end lost 6 bases, and 18 bases lay between the germline ends. The germline V gene encodes CDR1 SGHRS and CDR2 YFSETQ. The CDR3 loop is CASANVAGQDTQYF. Here the CDR3 DNA reads TGCGCCAGCGCAAACGTGGCGGGCCAGGATACGCAGTATTTT.

The chain employs TRBV28 and TRBJ2-1; D is possibly TRBD1 or TRBD2 (5 bases each). Trimming took 3 bases from V and 6 from J, leaving 9 bases between them. The CDR3 runs to 13 residues. Germline loops: CDR1 MDHEN, CDR2 SYDVKM. The CDR3 sequence: CASSLVGTNEQFF. CDR3 sequence (DNA): TGTGCCAGCAGTTTGGTAGGGACCAATGAGCAGTTCTTC.

A note on this clone: Other DNA sequences in this specimen translate into the identical CDR3. The CDR3 protein is CASSLSYGYTF. CDR3 nucleotides: TGTGCCAGCAGTCTCAGCTATGGCTACACCTTC. The chain employs TRBV2 and TRBJ1-2; no reliable D call. Germline V gene data show CDR1 as SNHLY and CDR2 as FYNNEI. The CDR3 is made up of 11 amino acids. With 5 bases removed from V and 4 bases from J, the gap between germline ends came to 5 bases.